What follows are 14 T cell receptor beta chains derived from one specimen sequenced in a study of blood T cells in healthy people across ages. The second PCR ran 7 to 11 cycles with a sample-barcoded 5' primer and J-beta primers. In TCRdb, the 5' RACE reads were re-called with MiXCR into one record per CDR3 protein. Of hundreds of thousands of distinct CDR3 sequences in the sample, approximately 30% were seen once. Sequenced sample: blood. These receptors were taken from an elderly woman in good health.

This rearrangement joins TRBV15 to TRBJ1-1; possible D gene TRBD1, 5 bases. Germline assignment: CDR1 LNHNV and CDR2 YYDKDF (reference sequence). This CDR3 region has 13 residues. With 3 bases removed from V and 4 bases from J, the gap between germline ends came to 9 bases. The CDR3 sequence is CATSRGGTTEAFF. As DNA, the CDR3 is TGTGCCACCAGCAGGGGGGGAACCACTGAAGCTTTCTTT.

Comment on this clonotype: An end of the junction differs from the germline gene, which may be a read error. The chain carries TRBV11-2 and TRBJ2-1; D possibly uses TRBD1 or TRBD2 (5 bases each). Germline V gene data show CDR1 as SGHAT and CDR2 as FQNNGV. The CDR3 is 13 amino acids. CDR3 residues: CANSLGGGNEQFF. In nucleotides, the CDR3 is TGTGCCAACAGCCTTGGTGGGGGAAATGAGCAGTTCTTC.

This clonotype appeared a single time. A much larger clone is a single base away; this may be a read error. This sequence joins TRBV30 and TRBJ1-1; no firm D call. The CDR3 loop spans 13 amino acids. The V end was cut by 0 bases, the J end by 1 base, with 6 bases between. In germline, CDR1 is GTSNPN, CDR2 SVGIG (reference sequence). The DNA of the CDR3 is TGTGCCTGGAGTGTACGGGAGAACACTGAAGCTTTCTTT. It encodes CAWSVRENTEAFF.

This chain links TRBV27 with TRBJ2-2; 8 bases align to TRBD2. The CDR3 is 14 amino acids. Per the germline V gene, CDR1 is MNHEY and CDR2 is SMNVEV (reference sequence). V lost 6 bases, J lost 7 bases, and 7 bases stayed unmatched. This chain's CDR3 is CASRRGLEFGELFF. CDR3 bases: TGTGCCAGCAGGAGGGGACTAGAGTTCGGGGAGCTGTTTTTT.

This clonotype appeared many times. The chain couples TRBV7-3 to TRBJ2-3; D call uncertain. Germline CDR1 SGHTA, CDR2 FQGTGA. The CDR3 is 14 amino acids. The V end was cut by 2 bases, the J end by 2 bases, with 8 bases between. This CDR3 is CASSLLRNTDTQYF. CDR3 DNA: TGTGCCAGCAGCTTACTAAGGAACACAGATACGCAGTATTTT.

CDR3 sequence reads: CASTLTGMNTEAFF. DNA for the CDR3: TGTGCCAGCACCCTTACAGGCATGAACACTGAAGCTTTCTTT. The gene calls are TRBV12-3 or TRBV12-4 and TRBJ1-1; tentatively, D is TRBD1 (5 bases). Trimming shortened V by 7 bases and J by 0 bases, and 12 bases separated the two germline ends. The CDR3 covers 14 residues.

This clonotype was seen at least ten times. The chain is built from TRBV28 and TRBJ2-1; D may be TRBD2 (5 bases). V was shortened by 4 bases and J by 5 bases, with 12 bases between the two germline ends. The CDR3 is 14 residues long. CDR1 and CDR2 from the germline V gene are MDHEN and SYDVKM. The CDR3 loop is CASSSGSANNEQFF. The CDR3 DNA sequence: TGTGCCAGCAGTTCAGGTAGCGCGAACAATGAGCAGTTCTTC.

Ten or more counts support this clonotype. A much larger clone differs by one base, so this may be a read error. This chain links TRBV20-1 with TRBJ2-5; 11 bases fit TRBD2. Losses at the gene ends were 3 bases for V and 11 bases for J; bases not matched to a gene: 11. Germline loops: CDR1 DFQATT, CDR2 SNEGSKA (reference sequence). The CDR3 totals 14 residues. Here the CDR3 reads CSASRSGGVNEQYF. In DNA form, the CDR3 reads TGCAGTGCTAGTCGTAGCGGGGGGGTCAATGAGCAGTACTTC.

The chain combines TRBV5-1 with TRBJ1-2; D remains ambiguous. The CDR3 is 14 residues long. Germline assignment: CDR1 SGHRS and CDR2 YFSETQ. Trimming took 4 bases from V and 9 from J, leaving 19 bases between them. The CDR3 protein is CASSADRLGGSYTF. CDR3 bases: TGCGCCAGCAGCGCGGACCGCCTCGGTGGAAGCTACACCTTC.

V usage is TRBV29-1 and J usage is TRBJ1-1; TRBD1 is a possible D gene (6 bases). The CDR3 sequence is 12 residues long. CDR1 and CDR2 from the germline V gene are SQVTM and ANQGSEA. This CDR3 is CRAAGDGTEAFF. The CDR3 DNA follows: TGCAGGGCAGCAGGGGACGGGACTGAAGCTTTCTTT.

This clonotype was detected many times. CDR3 DNA: TGCGCCAGCAGCCGGGGGTACCAAGAGACCCAGTACTTC. Amino acids: CASSRGYQETQYF. The chain uses TRBV5-1 and TRBJ2-5; tentatively, D is TRBD2 (6 bases). CDR3 length equals 13 residues. V was trimmed by 4 bases and J by 0 bases, leaving 7 bases between them. Germline CDR1 is SGHRS and CDR2 is YFSETQ.

This clonotype was detected a few times. A much larger clone lies a single base off, so this may be a read error. The J gene is TRBJ2-1, the V gene TRBV7-9; D is possibly TRBD2 (5 bases). Germline CDR1 and CDR2: SEHNR and FQNEAQ (reference sequence). The CDR3 contains 14 residues. The CDR3 reads CSSSLGSLASEQFF. CDR3 DNA: TGTTCCAGCAGCTTAGGGTCCTTAGCGTCTGAGCAGTTCTTC.

At least ten counts were recorded for this clonotype. The chain is built from TRBV3-1 and TRBJ1-1; D might be TRBD1 (5 bases). CDR1 is LGHDT, CDR2 YNNKEL, per germline (reference sequence). V lost 1 base and J 3 bases, leaving 24 bases between the germline ends. This CDR3 has 19 amino acids. The CDR3 spells CASSQALRRGRVFDTEAFF. CDR3 DNA sequence: TGTGCCAGCAGCCAAGCCCTTAGGAGAGGCAGGGTGTTTGACACTGAAGCTTTCTTT.

This clonotype has a count of ten or more. The rearrangement joins TRBV6-5 to TRBJ1-1; TRBD1 matches 9 bases. The V gene's germline CDR1 is MNHEY and CDR2 SVGAGI. The CDR3 is 14 amino acids. Losses at the gene ends were 6 bases for V and 1 base for J; bases not matched to a gene: 3. In nucleotides, the CDR3 is TGTGCCAGCAGATTGGACAGGGGGAACACTGAAGCTTTCTTT. Encoded protein: CASRLDRGNTEAFF.